The clone carrying this T cell receptor (beta chain) has just a few counts. No antigen is known for it. At a deep level, the assay was run. In the original workflow: In the immunoSEQ data, sequences were junction-only and lacked quality scores, so filtering differed. Using immunoSEQ multiplex PCR, the repertoire was profiled, and TCRdb retains in-frame clones only, with some absent. Clonal size and the V and J genes are those of that table, whereas D and trimming came from the DNA. The sample yields 2 million to 2.5 million clones, 85% to 95% seen once. Division of CD4+ cells produced a CD45RA+ naive subset and a CD45RA-negative memory subset. The data belong to a study of shared clonotypes between healthy human individuals. Broader study findings: Several donors had roughly 5% of their naive CD4 clonotypes in common.

Germline CDR1 and CDR2: MNHEY and SVGAGI. This CDR3 has 12 amino acids. J gave up 2 bases and V 10 bases, and 4 bases lay outside the gene matches. Sequencing was carried out using naive CD4+ T cells from PBMCs. Subset indicated: CD45RA+ positively selected. V gene TRBV6-5 combines with J gene TRBJ1-2, with 7 bases identical to TRBD1. The sequence was collected from a young man in good health. Some clones in this sample may be carry-over from other donors' samples. The CDR3 here is CATKTGNYGYTF. CDR3 nucleotide sequence: TGTGCCACTAAGACAGGGAACTATGGCTACACCTTC.